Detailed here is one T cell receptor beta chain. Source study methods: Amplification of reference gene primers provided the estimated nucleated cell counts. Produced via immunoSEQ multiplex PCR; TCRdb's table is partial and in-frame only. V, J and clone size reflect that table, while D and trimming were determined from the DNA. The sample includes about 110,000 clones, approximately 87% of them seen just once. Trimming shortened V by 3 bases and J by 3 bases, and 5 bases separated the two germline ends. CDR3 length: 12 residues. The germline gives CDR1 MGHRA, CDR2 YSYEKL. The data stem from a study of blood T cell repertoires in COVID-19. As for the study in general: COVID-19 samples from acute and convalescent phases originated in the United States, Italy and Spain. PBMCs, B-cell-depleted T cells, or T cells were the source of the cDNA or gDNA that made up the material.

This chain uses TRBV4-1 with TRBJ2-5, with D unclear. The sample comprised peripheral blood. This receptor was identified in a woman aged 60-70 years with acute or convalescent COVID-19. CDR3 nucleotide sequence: TGCGCCAGCAGCCATCTTAAAGAGACCCAGTACTTC. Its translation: CASSHLKETQYF.